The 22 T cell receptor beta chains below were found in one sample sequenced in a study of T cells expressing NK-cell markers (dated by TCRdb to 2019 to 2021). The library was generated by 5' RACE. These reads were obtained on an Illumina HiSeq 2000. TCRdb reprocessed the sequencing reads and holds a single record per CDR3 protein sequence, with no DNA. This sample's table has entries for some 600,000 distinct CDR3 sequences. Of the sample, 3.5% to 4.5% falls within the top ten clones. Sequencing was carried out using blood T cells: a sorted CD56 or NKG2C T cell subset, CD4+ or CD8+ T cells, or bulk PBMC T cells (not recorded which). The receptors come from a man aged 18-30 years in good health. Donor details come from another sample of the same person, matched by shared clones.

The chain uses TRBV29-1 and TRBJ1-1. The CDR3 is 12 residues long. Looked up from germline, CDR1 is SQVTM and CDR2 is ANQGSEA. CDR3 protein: CSVESGNTEAFF.

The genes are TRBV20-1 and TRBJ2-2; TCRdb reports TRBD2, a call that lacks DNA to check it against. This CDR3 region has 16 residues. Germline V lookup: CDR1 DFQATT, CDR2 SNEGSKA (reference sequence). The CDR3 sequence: CSARDLGTGHTGELFF.

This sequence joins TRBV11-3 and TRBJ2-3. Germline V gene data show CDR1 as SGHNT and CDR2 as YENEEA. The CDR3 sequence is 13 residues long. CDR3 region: CASSFSLRDTQYF.

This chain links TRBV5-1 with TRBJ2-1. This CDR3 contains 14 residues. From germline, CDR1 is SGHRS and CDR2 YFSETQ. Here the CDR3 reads CASRLVSSYNEQFF.

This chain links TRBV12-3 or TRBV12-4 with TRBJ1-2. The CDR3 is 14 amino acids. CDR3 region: CASSTSTDLYGYTF.

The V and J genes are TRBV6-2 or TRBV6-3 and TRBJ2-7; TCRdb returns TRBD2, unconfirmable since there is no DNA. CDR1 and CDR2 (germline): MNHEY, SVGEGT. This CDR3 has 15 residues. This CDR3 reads CASSFSSGGSYEQYF.

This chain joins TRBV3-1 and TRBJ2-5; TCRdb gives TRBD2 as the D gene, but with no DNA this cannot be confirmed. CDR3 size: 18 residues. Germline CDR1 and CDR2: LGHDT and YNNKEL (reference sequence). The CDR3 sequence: CASSLYQGLAGGRETQYF.

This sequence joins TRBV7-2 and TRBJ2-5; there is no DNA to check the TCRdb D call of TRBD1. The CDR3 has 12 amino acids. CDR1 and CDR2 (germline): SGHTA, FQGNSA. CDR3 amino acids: CASSSGIETQYF. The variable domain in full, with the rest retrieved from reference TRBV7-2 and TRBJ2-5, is GAGVSQSPSNKVTEKGKDVELRCDPISGHTALYWYRQSLGQGLEFLIYFQGNSAPDKSGLPSDRFSAERTGGSVSTLTIQRTQQEDSAVYLCASSSGIETQYFGPGTRLLVL.

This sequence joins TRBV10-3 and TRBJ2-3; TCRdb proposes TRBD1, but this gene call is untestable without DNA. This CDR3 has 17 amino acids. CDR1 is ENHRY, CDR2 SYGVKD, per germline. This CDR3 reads CAISGGKDPRPTDTQYF.

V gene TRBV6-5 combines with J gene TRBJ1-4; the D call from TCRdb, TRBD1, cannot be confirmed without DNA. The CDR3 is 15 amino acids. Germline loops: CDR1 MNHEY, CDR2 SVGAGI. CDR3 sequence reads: CASSPTGAGIEKLFF.

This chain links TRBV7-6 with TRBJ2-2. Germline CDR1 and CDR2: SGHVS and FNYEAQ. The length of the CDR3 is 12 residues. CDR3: CASLGYTGELFF.

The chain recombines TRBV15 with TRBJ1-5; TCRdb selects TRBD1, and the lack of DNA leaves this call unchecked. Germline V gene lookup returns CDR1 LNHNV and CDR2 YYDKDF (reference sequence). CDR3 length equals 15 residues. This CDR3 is CATSRGQQGWQPQHF.

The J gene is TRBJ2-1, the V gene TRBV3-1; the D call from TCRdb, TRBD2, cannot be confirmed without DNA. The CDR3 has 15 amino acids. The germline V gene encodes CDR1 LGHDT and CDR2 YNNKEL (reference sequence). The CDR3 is CASRRSGSSGNEQFF.

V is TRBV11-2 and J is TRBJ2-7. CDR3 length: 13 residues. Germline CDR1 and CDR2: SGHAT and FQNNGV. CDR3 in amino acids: CASSLGQPGEQYF.

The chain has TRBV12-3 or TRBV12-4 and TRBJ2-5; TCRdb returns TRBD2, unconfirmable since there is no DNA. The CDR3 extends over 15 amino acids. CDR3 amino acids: CASSSLLAGVETQYF.

This CDR3 is CSARVIGRQTEAFF. The chain uses TRBV20-1 and TRBJ1-1. Germline V lookup: CDR1 DFQATT, CDR2 SNEGSKA (reference sequence). The CDR3 contains 14 residues.

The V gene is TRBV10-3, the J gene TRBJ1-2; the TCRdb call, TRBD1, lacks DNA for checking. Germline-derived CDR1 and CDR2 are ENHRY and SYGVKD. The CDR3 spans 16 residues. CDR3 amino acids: CAIRITGVHSMVGYTF.

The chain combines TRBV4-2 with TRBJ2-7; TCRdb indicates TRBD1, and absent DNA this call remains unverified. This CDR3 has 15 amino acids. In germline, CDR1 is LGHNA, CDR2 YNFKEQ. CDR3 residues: CASSLETGTVYEQYF.

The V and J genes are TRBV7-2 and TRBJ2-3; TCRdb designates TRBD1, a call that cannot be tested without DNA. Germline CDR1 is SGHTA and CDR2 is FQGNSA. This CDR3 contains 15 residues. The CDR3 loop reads CASSPGQVGADTQYF.

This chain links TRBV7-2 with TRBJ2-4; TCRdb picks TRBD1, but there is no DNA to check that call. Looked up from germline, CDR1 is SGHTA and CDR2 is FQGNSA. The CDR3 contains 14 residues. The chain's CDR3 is CASSYAGAGNIQYF.

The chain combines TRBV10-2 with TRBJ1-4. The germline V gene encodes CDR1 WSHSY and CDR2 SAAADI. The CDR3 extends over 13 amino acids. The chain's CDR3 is CASRGQAGEKLFF.

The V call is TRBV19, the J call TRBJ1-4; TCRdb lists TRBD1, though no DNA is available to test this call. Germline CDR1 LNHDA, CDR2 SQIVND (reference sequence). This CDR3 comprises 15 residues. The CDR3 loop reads CASSTPGTGNEKLFF.